This T cell receptor (beta chain) was identified in a study of beta chain features in type 1 diabetes. In the study overall: Examined across all samples were some 110 million sorted cells.

V gave up 7 bases and J gave up 4 bases; unmatched junction bases: 4. The CDR3 spans 12 residues. Germline V CDR1 and CDR2: SQVTM, ANQGSEA. Study-level findings and limits: Patients with Type 1 diabetes showed moderately but significantly shorter TCRB CDR3s in all four CD4+ subsets.

This clone showed up just a few times. Its specificity is unknown. Since all of the isolated RNA was reverse transcribed, expressed TCRB transcripts were what got sequenced. The repertoire was sequenced with immunoSEQ multiplex PCR; TCRdb's copy has only in-frame clones and lacks some. The sample records over 100,000 clones, over 15% being singletons. This chain links TRBV29-1 with TRBJ2-7; 10 positions match TRBD1. Sample: central memory CD4+ T cells from blood. The clonotype originates from a man between 25 and 39 years old with type 1 diabetes. CDR3 protein: CSAGTGAYEQYF. The CDR3 nucleotides are TGCAGCGCTGGGACAGGGGCATACGAGCAGTACTTC.